Listed below are T cell receptor beta chains from one sample, sequenced in a study of T cells after yellow fever vaccination. In TCRdb, the 5' RACE reads were re-called with MiXCR into one record per CDR3 protein. The sample yields fewer than 650,000 distinct CDR3 sequences, 21% seen once. The specimen comprised PBMCs, sampled more than 20 days after the first yellow fever vaccination. These receptors all come from a young man who received the YFV17D yellow fever vaccine. Both conserved end residues are part of each CDR3. Fields, in order: J gene, D gene, clone size, V gene, CDR3 length, CDR3 DNA, CDR3 protein. A D gene is named only where the DNA matches it firmly. Clone size is given for some rows only: seen once, a few or many times, or a class if the clone is expanded.

J: TRBJ2-3; D: TRBD2; size: NA; V: TRBV3-1; length: 12; DNA: TGTGCCAGCGGACTAGGATCGGGTACGCAGTATTTT; CDR3: CASGLGSGTQYF
J: TRBJ2-3; D: TRBD2; size: NA; V: TRBV20-1; length: 13; DNA: TGCAGAAGCCAGCGGGGCCCTTGGGATACGCAGTATTTT; CDR3: CRSQRGPWDTQYF
J: TRBJ1-2; D: NA; size: many; V: TRBV12-3/TRBV12-4; length: 12; DNA: TGTGCCAGCAGTTTAAGAACCTATGGCTACACCTTC; CDR3: CASSLRTYGYTF
J: TRBJ1-5; D: NA; size: NA; V: TRBV27; length: 14; DNA: TGTGCCAGCAGTTTAGAGGGCACATCTCAGCCCCAGCATTTT; CDR3: CASSLEGTSQPQHF
J: TRBJ1-2; D: NA; size: NA; V: TRBV20-1; length: 12; DNA: TGCAGTGCCACAGGACCACCCTATGGCTACACCTTC; CDR3: CSATGPPYGYTF
J: TRBJ2-1; D: NA; size: NA; V: TRBV9; length: 14; DNA: TGTGCCAGCAGCGCCGCGGGACCTCCGGGAGAGCAGTTCTTC; CDR3: CASSAAGPPGEQFF
J: TRBJ2-4; D: TRBD2; size: NA; V: TRBV5-1; length: 15; DNA: TGCGCCAGCAGCTTGGAGGGGACTAGCTTGGACATTCAGTACTTC; CDR3: CASSLEGTSLDIQYF
J: TRBJ2-5; D: NA; size: few; V: TRBV7-2; length: 15; DNA: TGTGCCAGCAGCCTCACAGGCTTCGAGGTGGAGACCCAGTACTTC; CDR3: CASSLTGFEVETQYF
J: TRBJ2-1; D: NA; size: NA; V: TRBV2; length: 14; DNA: TGTGCCAGCAGAGGAATTAACAGGTACAATGAGCAGTTCTTC; CDR3: CASRGINRYNEQFF
J: TRBJ1-1; D: NA; size: few; V: TRBV20-1; length: 16; DNA: TGCAGTGCCACCCCGATGGGGGAGGGGGTGAACACTGAAGCTTTCTTT; CDR3: CSATPMGEGVNTEAFF
J: TRBJ2-4; D: NA; size: NA; V: TRBV20-1; length: 15; DNA: TGCAGTGCTATCTCCCGGGGTGGGGACAAAAACATTCAGTACTTC; CDR3: CSAISRGGDKNIQYF
J: TRBJ2-7; D: NA; size: NA; V: TRBV12-3/TRBV12-4; length: 13; DNA: TGTGCCAGCACCTCCTTGAGCGGCACGGAGCAGTACTTC; CDR3: CASTSLSGTEQYF
J: TRBJ2-3; D: NA; size: NA; V: TRBV6-1; length: 13; DNA: TGTGCCAGCAGCGCCCTGCTAGCAGATACGCAGTATTTT; CDR3: CASSALLADTQYF
J: TRBJ1-1; D: TRBD1; size: few; V: TRBV6-1; length: 15; DNA: TGTGCCAGCAGACCTACTGCCCCAGGGGGCACTGAAGCTTTCTTT; CDR3: CASRPTAPGGTEAFF
J: TRBJ2-7; D: NA; size: NA; V: TRBV11-2; length: 13; DNA: TGTGCCAGCAGCGCAGGCTCCCTCTACGAGCAGTACTTC; CDR3: CASSAGSLYEQYF
J: TRBJ1-2; D: TRBD1; size: NA; V: TRBV12-3/TRBV12-4; length: 14; DNA: TGTGCCAGCAGCCGCAGGGGGACAGCAGATGGCTACACCTTC; CDR3: CASSRRGTADGYTF
J: TRBJ2-3; D: NA; size: few; V: TRBV5-5; length: 13; DNA: TGTGCCAGCAGCTTGGCCTTTGGTGATACGCAGTATTTT; CDR3: CASSLAFGDTQYF
J: TRBJ2-2; D: NA; size: many; V: TRBV6-1; length: 13; DNA: TGTGCCAGCCGGGGGCAGGGCACCGGGGAGCTGTTTTTT; CDR3: CASRGQGTGELFF
J: TRBJ2-3; D: NA; size: many; V: TRBV4-3; length: 14; DNA: TGCGCCAGCAGCTCGGGACGGGAGCCAGATACGCAGTATTTT; CDR3: CASSSGREPDTQYF
J: TRBJ2-3; D: NA; size: NA; V: TRBV5-1; length: 15; DNA: TGCGCCACCGCTCAGGGAGACTTTAGCACAGATACGCAGTATTTT; CDR3: CATAQGDFSTDTQYF
J: TRBJ1-2; D: NA; size: NA; V: TRBV30; length: 12; DNA: TGTGCCTGGAGTCACCCGGGGTGGGGCTACACCTTC; CDR3: CAWSHPGWGYTF
J: TRBJ2-7; D: NA; size: NA; V: TRBV29-1; length: 13; DNA: TGCAGCGTTGGAAACAGACATACCTACGAGCAGTACTTC; CDR3: CSVGNRHTYEQYF
J: TRBJ1-5; D: NA; size: NA; V: TRBV11-2; length: 13; DNA: TGTGCCAGCAGCTTGATAGGGGATCAGCCCCAGCATTTT; CDR3: CASSLIGDQPQHF
J: TRBJ2-7; D: TRBD1; size: many; V: TRBV12-3/TRBV12-4; length: 13; DNA: TGTGCCAGCAGTTGGGGACAGTCCTACGAGCAGTACTTC; CDR3: CASSWGQSYEQYF
J: TRBJ2-2; D: TRBD1; size: NA; V: TRBV19; length: 13; DNA: TGTGCCAGTGGGGACAGGGGCGCCGGGGAGCTGTTTTTT; CDR3: CASGDRGAGELFF